The rows below give T cell receptor beta chains drawn from one sample of a study of blood T cell repertoires in COVID-19. Some clones are missing from TCRdb's copy, which holds only in-frame ones; the method was immunoSEQ multiplex PCR. The sample includes 55,000 to 75,000 clones, about two thirds of them seen just once. The specimen was peripheral blood. The origin of the receptors is a woman aged 70-85 years with COVID-19, enrolled during active disease. CDR3s include the opening cysteine and the closing phenylalanine or tryptophan. The D gene is left open where the match is weak. Size is omitted from some rows. Given values are once, few, many or a class for expanded clones.

j_call clone_size cdr3_length d_call v_call cdr3_nt cdr3_aa
TRBJ2-5 - 13 - TRBV4-2 TGTGCCAGCAGCCGGGGAGAGCAAGAGACCCAGTACTTC CASSRGEQETQYF
TRBJ1-1 - 13 - TRBV29-1 TGCAGCGCCCTAGGATTGTTGAACACTGAAGCTTTCTTT CSALGLLNTEAFF
TRBJ1-2 - 14 TRBD1 TRBV7-2 TGTGCCAGCAGCCTTCGGGAGGGGGCAGTAGGCTACACCTTC CASSLREGAVGYTF
TRBJ2-3 - 19 TRBD2 TRBV9 TGTGCCAGCAGCCCCCGAGTAGCGGGAGGGGGGACTAGCACAGATACGCAGTATTTT CASSPRVAGGGTSTDTQYF
TRBJ1-1 - 15 - TRBV9 TGTGCCAGCAGCGTAGCTACAGGAGCTCTCACTGAAGCTTTCTTT CASSVATGALTEAFF
TRBJ2-5 - 15 TRBD2 TRBV2 TGTGCCAGCAGTGAATTGGCGGGGGGGCAGGAGACCCAGTACTTC CASSELAGGQETQYF
TRBJ2-7 - 14 - TRBV2 TGTGCCAGCAAGACGACACAGAGCTCCTACGAGCAGTACTTC CASKTTQSSYEQYF
TRBJ1-6 - 16 TRBD1 TRBV6-1 TGTGCCAGCAGTGCTAACAGGGGTACGGATAATTCACCCCTCCACTTT CASSANRGTDNSPLHF
TRBJ2-1 - 14 TRBD2 TRBV7-2 TGTGCCAGCAGCTTAATAAGCGGGAGTGGTGAGCAGTTCTTC CASSLISGSGEQFF
TRBJ2-5 once 14 TRBD1 TRBV24-1 TGTGCCACCAGTGATCCTGGACAGGGAGAGACCCAGTACTTC CATSDPGQGETQYF
TRBJ1-2 few 13 TRBD1 TRBV14 TGTGCCAGCAGCCGCCGGACAGGGAATGGCTACACCTTC CASSRRTGNGYTF
TRBJ1-2 - 14 - TRBV19 TGTGCCAGTAGTCCAGACAGGTCTAACTATGGCTACACCTTC CASSPDRSNYGYTF
TRBJ1-4 - 14 - TRBV10-3 TGTGCCATCAGTGGACAGGCAACTAATGAAAAACTGTTTTTT CAISGQATNEKLFF
TRBJ1-6 once 16 - TRBV25-1 TGTGCCAGCAGTGGAGAGGGGGTCCTCTATAATTCACCCCTCCACTTT CASSGEGVLYNSPLHF
TRBJ2-7 - 14 TRBD2 TRBV18 TGTGCCAGCTCACCACCCGGGAGGTCCTACGAGCAGTACTTC CASSPPGRSYEQYF
TRBJ1-1 once 11 - TRBV13 TGTGCCAGCAGCGCCCGGAGAGAAGCTTTCTTT CASSARREAFF
TRBJ1-2 - 12 - TRBV2 TGTGCCAGCGGGGGGGCTTTGTATGGCTACACCTTC CASGGALYGYTF
TRBJ1-4 few 16 TRBD1 TRBV5-6 TGTGCCAGCAGCCCGGACCCCGGGACAGGGTATGAAAAACTGTTTTTT CASSPDPGTGYEKLFF
TRBJ2-5 - 14 - TRBV19 TGTGCCAGTTCCTCGGGAGGGGGCCGGGAGACCCAGTACTTC CASSSGGGRETQYF
TRBJ1-1 - 12 - TRBV6-5 TGTGCCAGCAGTCCACAGGGTGTAGAAGCTTTCTTT CASSPQGVEAFF
TRBJ1-2 - 13 - TRBV7-2 TGTGCCAGCAGCTTATCGGCAGGGTATGGCTACACCTTC CASSLSAGYGYTF
TRBJ1-2 - 16 - TRBV5-5 TGTGCCAGCAGCTTTCCCCACCGACAGGCGTCTACGGGCTACACCTTC CASSFPHRQASTGYTF
TRBJ2-7 - 12 - TRBV5-6 TGTGCCAGCAGCCGTTACAACTACGAGCAGTACTTC CASSRYNYEQYF
TRBJ1-5 few 14 TRBD1 TRBV29-1 TGCAGCGTTGTTTCAGGGGGCGGCAATCAGCCCCAGCATTTT CSVVSGGGNQPQHF
TRBJ2-7 - 11 - TRBV5-1 TGCGCCAGCAGCTCCACCTACGAGCAGTACTTC CASSSTYEQYF
TRBJ2-1 - 16 TRBD2 TRBV15 TGTGCCACCAGCAGAGGTATAGCGGGATTCCCCAATGAGCAGTTCTTC CATSRGIAGFPNEQFF
TRBJ2-7 - 14 TRBD1 TRBV5-5 TGTGCCAGCAGCGGGACAGGTTCGCTTTACGAGCAGTACTTC CASSGTGSLYEQYF
TRBJ2-1 - 18 TRBD2 TRBV7-9 TGTGCCAGCAGCTTATCGCCAGCGGGGGGGAGGTCCTACAATGAGCAGTTCTTC CASSLSPAGGRSYNEQFF
TRBJ2-1 - 14 TRBD2 TRBV7-2 TGTGCCAGCAGCTCGCGGGGGGATTACAATGAGCAGTTCTTC CASSSRGDYNEQFF
TRBJ1-5 - 15 - TRBV5-6 TGTGCCAGCAGCTTGAGGCGACGAGAGGGCCAGCCCCAGCATTTT CASSLRRREGQPQHF
TRBJ2-3 - 17 TRBD2 TRBV7-6 TGTGCCAGCAGCTTAGCCGGGACTAGCGAAAACACAGATACGCAGTATTTT CASSLAGTSENTDTQYF
TRBJ2-7 once 15 TRBD1 TRBV9 TGTGCCAGCAGCGTAGAGCCAGGGGGCGAATACGAGCAGTACTTC CASSVEPGGEYEQYF
TRBJ1-1 once 14 - TRBV19 TGTGCCAGTAGTCCGGGTGAATTGAACACTGAAGCTTTCTTT CASSPGELNTEAFF
TRBJ1-5 - 16 TRBD1 TRBV5-1 TGCGCCAGCAGCTTGGGGACAGGGGCGAGCAATCAGCCCCAGCATTTT CASSLGTGASNQPQHF
TRBJ2-1 - 16 TRBD2 TRBV5-1 TGCGCCAGCAGCTGGGGAGCTAGCGGGGGTACCAATGAGCAGTTCTTC CASSWGASGGTNEQFF
TRBJ1-2 - 16 TRBD1 TRBV7-9 TGTGCCAGCAGCTTATTTCTGGGGACAGGGAACTATGGCTACACCTTC CASSLFLGTGNYGYTF
TRBJ1-1 - 14 TRBD1 TRBV5-4 TGTGCCAGCAGCTTGTCGAACCAAGGACAGGCGGCTTTCTTT CASSLSNQGQAAFF
TRBJ2-2 - 14 TRBD2 TRBV6-5 TGTGCCAGCAGGCTAGCGGGGTACACCGGGGAGCTGTTTTTT CASRLAGYTGELFF
TRBJ2-3 - 14 - TRBV18 TGTGCCAGCTCACGATCCAGCGACACAGATACGCAGTATTTT CASSRSSDTDTQYF
TRBJ2-5 - 15 - TRBV5-1 TGCGCCAGCAGCCCTGCCAGCGGAGGAGGAGAGACCCAGTACTTC CASSPASGGGETQYF
TRBJ2-4 - 14 TRBD2 TRBV10-3 TGTGCCATCAGTGACGGTAGCGGGGGGAACATTCAGTACTTC CAISDGSGGNIQYF
TRBJ2-1 - 11 - TRBV6-5 TGTGCCATCTCGGCCGAGGATGAGCAGTTCTTC CAISAEDEQFF
TRBJ1-2 - 15 TRBD1 TRBV19 TGTGCCAGTAGCCCGGACAGGTCGACCCTCTATGGCTACACCTTC CASSPDRSTLYGYTF
TRBJ1-1 - 14 - TRBV13 TGTGCCAGCAGCCCGGCGGGACGGCACACTGAAGCTTTCTTT CASSPAGRHTEAFF
TRBJ2-7 - 15 TRBD2 TRBV7-2 TGTGCCAGCAGCTTAGGGTTGCGGGGGGGAGAGGAGCAGTACTTC CASSLGLRGGEEQYF
TRBJ2-7 - 14 TRBD1 TRBV5-1 TGCGCCAGCAGCCGGACAGGGGGCATGTACGAGCAGTACTTC CASSRTGGMYEQYF
TRBJ2-5 - 16 TRBD2 TRBV27 TGTGCCAGCAGTTTAGTGGACGCGGGAGGGCCGGAGACCCAGTACTTC CASSLVDAGGPETQYF
TRBJ2-5 - 19 TRBD2 TRBV6-2/TRBV6-3 TGTGCCAGCAGTTACCCCGTCGATTTAGCAGCGGGGCAAAGGGAGACCCAGTACTTC CASSYPVDLAAGQRETQYF
TRBJ2-5 - 14 TRBD2 TRBV14 TGTGCCAGCAGCTCGGGGGGGGGCGCGGAGACCCAGTACTTC CASSSGGGAETQYF
TRBJ1-2 - 14 - TRBV5-4 TGTGCCAGCAGCGGCCAACAGGGATTCTATGGCTACACCTTC CASSGQQGFYGYTF
TRBJ2-7 - 14 - TRBV5-1 TGCGCCAGCAGGGCGACAGGCCCAAGCGGCGAGCAGTACTTC CASRATGPSGEQYF
TRBJ2-5 - 15 TRBD2 TRBV5-1 TGCGCCAGCAGCTCCGCCGGGGGGGACTGGGAGACCCAGTACTTC CASSSAGGDWETQYF
TRBJ1-2 few 14 TRBD1 TRBV29-1 TGCAGCGTTGTTCCACCGGGACAGGCCCATGGCTACACCTTC CSVVPPGQAHGYTF
TRBJ2-3 once 15 - TRBV24-1 TGTGCCACCAGTGAGGATCCTGGGGGGACAGATACGCAGTATTTT CATSEDPGGTDTQYF
TRBJ2-1 - 16 TRBD2 TRBV9 TGTGCCAGCAGCGTAGGAGCGGGAGTTACCTACAATGAGCAGTTCTTC CASSVGAGVTYNEQFF
TRBJ1-2 - 12 TRBD1 TRBV13 TGTGCCAGCAGCTCCACAGGGGCCGGCTACACCTTC CASSSTGAGYTF
TRBJ1-1 - 15 - TRBV7-2 TGTGCCAGCAGCTTATATCCAGGGAAGAGCACTGAAGCTTTCTTT CASSLYPGKSTEAFF